The rows below give T cell receptor beta chains drawn from one sample of a study of T cells in Graves' hyperthyroidism and ophthalmopathy. One entry per CDR3 protein results from TCRdb running MiXCR on the multiplex PCR reads. The data show around 560,000 distinct CDR3 sequences, with over 15% seen just once and approximately 18% held by the top ten. Specimen: blood. The receptors were sampled from a woman younger than 35 with Graves' hyperthyroidism. Both conserved end residues are part of each CDR3. A D gene is named only where the DNA matches it firmly. Clone size appears in some rows only: once, few, many, or a class for an expanded clone.

TRBJ1-4	TRBV27	-	-	TGTGCCAGCGGGAGGGGGGAAAAACTGTTTTTT	CASGRGEKLFF
TRBJ1-3	TRBV9	-	many	TGTGCCAGCAGTCTACCAGGGACACACTCTGGAAACACCATATATTTT	CASSLPGTHSGNTIYF
TRBJ2-5	TRBV6-1	TRBD1	many	TGTGCCAGCAGTGGAAGAGGGACAGGGAGCGAGACCCAGTACTTC	CASSGRGTGSETQYF
TRBJ1-5	TRBV20-1	-	few	TGCAGTGCGTATGACTCAAGCAATCAGCCCCAGCATTTT	CSAYDSSNQPQHF
TRBJ2-7	TRBV4-3	TRBD1	-	TGCGCCGGACGGACAGGGGGGCCCTACGAGCAGTACTTC	CAGRTGGPYEQYF
TRBJ2-3	TRBV6-9	TRBD2	-	TGCGCCAGCAGTGGGGGGACTAGTTCCGCAGGTACGCAGTATTTT	CASSGGTSSAGTQYF
TRBJ2-1	TRBV27	-	few	TGTGCCAGCAGTTTACTAGCAGATAGGAATGAGCAGTTCTTC	CASSLLADRNEQFF
TRBJ2-1	TRBV7-2	-	many	TGTGCCAGCACGGGGCCACCAGGCGGACACTACAATGAGCAGTTCTTC	CASTGPPGGHYNEQFF
TRBJ1-4	TRBV7-3	-	-	TGTGCCAGCAGCCTTATCCGGGGGACTAATGAAAAACTGTTTTTT	CASSLIRGTNEKLFF
TRBJ2-7	TRBV6-2/TRBV6-3	TRBD2	-	TGTGCCAGCAGTTACTCATCCCGGGGGGAGAGCGAGCAGTACTTC	CASSYSSRGESEQYF
TRBJ1-3	TRBV9	-	few	TGTGCCAGCAGCGCGGAAACAGTTCCTCTAGGAAACACCATATATTTT	CASSAETVPLGNTIYF
TRBJ1-2	TRBV20-1	-	many	TGCAGTGCTAGCCCTCTACTGGACCTCTCTAACTATGGCTACACCTTC	CSASPLLDLSNYGYTF
TRBJ1-5	TRBV28	-	-	TGTGCCAGCAGTTTATTGGCAGGGCCCTCGGGGCAGCCCCAGCATTTT	CASSLLAGPSGQPQHF
TRBJ2-2	TRBV18	TRBD2	once	TGTGCCAGCTCACCACTGCCTAGCGGGACCGGGGAGCTGTTTTTT	CASSPLPSGTGELFF
TRBJ1-5	TRBV24-1	-	many	TGTGCCACCAGTGACCCGAATCAGCCCCAGCATTTT	CATSDPNQPQHF
TRBJ2-2	TRBV7-2	TRBD1	-	TGTGCCAGCAGCTCCCGAACAGGGGTCTCGCGCCTTTACACCGGGGAGCTGTTTTTT	CASSSRTGVSRLYTGELFF
TRBJ2-2	TRBV15	TRBD1	-	TGTGCCACCAGCAGAGCGGGTCAGGGGGCGCTTTGGACTACCGGGGAGCTGCTTTTT	CATSRAGQGALWTTGELLF
TRBJ1-6	TRBV6-2/TRBV6-3	-	-	TGTGCCAGCACCCCAGACCCACCACCCCTCCACTTT	CASTPDPPPLHF
TRBJ2-5	TRBV18	-	-	TGTGCCAGCTCACCCTTCGGCCAGATACAAGAGACCCAGTACTTC	CASSPFGQIQETQYF
TRBJ2-1	TRBV27	-	few	TGTGCCAGCTCCCCCTACCCGGGCAATGAGCAGTTCTTC	CASSPYPGNEQFF
TRBJ1-5	TRBV5-5	-	-	TGTGCCAGCAGCTTGGACAGCATAAATCAGCCCCAGCATTTT	CASSLDSINQPQHF
TRBJ1-2	TRBV20-1	-	-	TGCAGTGCTAGGGGCCCCGAACCTGGGGGCTACACCTTC	CSARGPEPGGYTF
TRBJ2-1	TRBV5-4	-	-	TGTGCCAGCAGCAGGGGACGTGGGTCCTACAATGAGCAGTTCTTC	CASSRGRGSYNEQFF
TRBJ1-4	TRBV7-9	-	-	TGTGCCAGCAGCTTAGGTGCGACAGGAGGTGAAAAACTGTTTTTT	CASSLGATGGEKLFF
TRBJ2-7	TRBV28	TRBD2	-	TGTGCCACCCGGGGGGGGGACGAGCAGTACTTC	CATRGGDEQYF
TRBJ1-3	TRBV6-5	-	-	TGTGCCAGCAGTTCCTCGGGGGGAGGAGGAAACACCATATATTTT	CASSSSGGGGNTIYF
TRBJ2-5	TRBV7-9	-	few	TGTGCCAGCAGCTTAGGTTACCAGACCCAGTACTTC	CASSLGYQTQYF
TRBJ1-5	TRBV11-2	-	many	TGTGCCAGCAGCGCTGGTAGGCTCTCCAATCAGCCCCAGCATTTT	CASSAGRLSNQPQHF
TRBJ1-1	TRBV5-1	-	-	TGCGCCAGCAGCTTGGGTTGGCCACAGGGCACTGAAGCTTTCTTT	CASSLGWPQGTEAFF
TRBJ2-7	TRBV19	-	-	TGTGCCAGTAGTATAGAGCAGGGAGGATACGAGCAGTACTTC	CASSIEQGGYEQYF
TRBJ1-3	TRBV12-5	-	few	TGTGCTAGTGGTTTGGGGGAAAACACCATATATTTT	CASGLGENTIYF
TRBJ2-7	TRBV28	-	-	TGTGCCAGCAGTTATAGCGCCGGCGAGCAGTACTTC	CASSYSAGEQYF
TRBJ2-3	TRBV7-9	-	-	TGTGCCAGCAGCTTAGCGCTCCACACAGATACGCAGTATTTT	CASSLALHTDTQYF
TRBJ1-5	TRBV6-1	TRBD1	many	TGTGCCAGCAGTCGTTCGACAGGGGGCAATCAGCCCCAGCATTTT	CASSRSTGGNQPQHF
TRBJ1-4	TRBV7-2	-	few	TGTGCCAGCAGCTTCGGAGTCCCCCCTGAAAAACTGTTTTTT	CASSFGVPPEKLFF
TRBJ2-1	TRBV3-1	TRBD2	few	TGTGCCAGCAGCTATAGCGGGATGGGGTACAATGAGCAGTTCTTC	CASSYSGMGYNEQFF
TRBJ2-7	TRBV2	TRBD1	many	TGTGCCAGCAGTAACACAGGGGGCGTTTCTTACGAGCAGTACTTC	CASSNTGGVSYEQYF
TRBJ1-3	TRBV5-1	-	many	TGCGCCAGCAGTTGGAACATCGGAAACACCATATATTTT	CASSWNIGNTIYF
TRBJ1-5	TRBV20-1	-	-	TGCAGTGCTAGAGATCCCGGGGCGGGTAGCAATCAGCCCCAGCATTTT	CSARDPGAGSNQPQHF
TRBJ2-3	TRBV9	TRBD2	many	TGTGCCAGCAGCAACGGACTAGCGGGGGGATCAGATACGCAGTATTTT	CASSNGLAGGSDTQYF
TRBJ1-4	TRBV20-1	TRBD1	many	TGCAGTGCTTGGACAGGGGCCTCAACTAATGAAAAACTGTTTTTT	CSAWTGASTNEKLFF
TRBJ2-3	TRBV24-1	TRBD1	few	TGTGCCACCAGTGATCCGCAGGGGGTGAGCACAGATACGCAGTATTTT	CATSDPQGVSTDTQYF
TRBJ1-4	TRBV9	-	few	TGTGCCAGCAGCCCCCAGGGAGGGGGGGCAGGGGAAAAACTGTTTTTT	CASSPQGGGAGEKLFF
TRBJ2-3	TRBV29-1	-	-	TGCAGCGTGGATCAGGGTGCGGAAACAGATACGCAGTATTTT	CSVDQGAETDTQYF
TRBJ1-4	TRBV4-3	TRBD1	few	TGCGCCAGCAGCCAAGAGCCTCAGGGGGCAAGTAATGAAAAACTGTTTTTT	CASSQEPQGASNEKLFF
TRBJ1-1	TRBV7-9	-	few	TGTGCCAGCAGCTTAGGCCCGGGGGGAGCCACGGGAACTGAAGCTTTCTTT	CASSLGPGGATGTEAFF
TRBJ2-6	TRBV20-1	-	many	TGCAGTGCTAGATGGGACTCGGTCGGCTCTGGGGCCAACGTCCTGACTTTC	CSARWDSVGSGANVLTF
TRBJ2-1	TRBV6-1	-	-	TGTGCCAGCAGCGAAAACCACCTTGGAGGGGAGCAGTTCTTC	CASSENHLGGEQFF
TRBJ1-3	TRBV20-1	-	-	TGCAGTGCTAGGCCCATTTGGGGTGGGAACACCATATATTTT	CSARPIWGGNTIYF